The entry below gives a single T cell receptor (beta chain) sequence along with its context. This entry belongs to a study of blood T cell repertoires in COVID-19. Turning to the study itself: Acute and convalescent COVID-19 specimens originated in the United States, Italy and Spain. In each case, the material was cDNA or gDNA derived from T cells, B-cell-depleted T cells, or PBMCs.

In the authors' workflow: Counts of nucleated cells, estimated from reference gene primer amplification, were obtained. Sequencing used immunoSEQ multiplex PCR; TCRdb keeps in-frame clones, though not all of them. The V and J calls and clone size come from that table; D and trimming were worked out from the DNA. Here the sample spans about 140,000 clones, approximately 80% being singletons. The CDR3 is 12 residues long. V dropped 2 bases and J dropped 6; count of bases not matched to a gene: 1. The clonotype was recovered from a human donor in a cohort sampled during active COVID-19. This rearrangement joins TRBV12-3 or TRBV12-4 to TRBJ2-7; 7 bases match TRBD1. The sample consisted of peripheral blood. CDR3 protein: CASSLRQGEQYF. The CDR3 DNA follows: TGTGCCAGCAGTTTAAGACAGGGCGAGCAGTACTTC.